This entry features one T cell receptor beta chain sequence. The sample belongs to a study of T-cell memory formation after mild COVID-19. CDR1 and CDR2 from the germline V gene are LNHDA and SQIVND (reference sequence). CDR3 length: 14 amino acids. After removal of 6 bases from V and 5 bases from J, the junction contained 4 bases not matched to a gene. TCRdb ran MiXCR on the 5' RACE reads and lists one entry per CDR3 protein. Of roughly 110,000 distinct CDR3 sequences listed, about 15% are singletons. The clonotype was recovered from a man between 18 and 35 years old who had mild COVID-19 (a few samples of this study predate the infection). Cell type and time point are not known. The specimen was PBMCs or a T cell subset sorted from them (not recorded which). This sequence joins TRBV19 and TRBJ2-1; 10 nucleotides align to TRBD2. The CDR3 sequence is CASSRTSGNNEQFF. The CDR3 bases are TGTGCCAGTAGCCGAACTAGCGGGAACAATGAGCAGTTCTTC.